The text below deals with one T cell receptor beta chain. The antigen is undetermined. Specified treatment: roughly 18 received Ad26.COV2.S at low or high dose, single or two shots; 5 received placebo; per-sample allocation not given. Sampling occurred on day 63 after the first vaccine or placebo injection. The CDR3 covers 15 residues. V gave up 1 base and J gave up 8 bases; unmatched junction bases: 7. CDR1 is SGHKS and CDR2 is YYEKEE in the germline V gene (reference sequence). Sequenced by immunoSEQ multiplex PCR; TCRdb stores in-frame clones only, minus some. Among about 420,000 clones listed, 70% to 90% were seen once. The sample is drawn from a study of Ad26.COV2.S vaccination and SARS-CoV-2 variants. Study in general: Participants got Ad26.COV2.S intramuscularly, once or twice 56 days apart.

General observations from the study: Vaccine recipients showed a spike-specific TCR breadth that was higher than in placebo recipients.

Specimen: peripheral blood, collected in a trial of Ad26.COV2.S vaccine versus placebo. The origin of this receptor is a person aged 18 to 59 who received the Ad26.COV2.S COVID-19 vaccine or a placebo. The chain combines TRBV5-5 with TRBJ2-1; TRBD2 agrees at 9 bases. The CDR3 nucleotides read TGTGCCAGCAGCTTGAGGGGGACTAGCTTCGATGAGCAGTTCTTC. Protein product: CASSLRGTSFDEQFF.